This TCR beta chain was recorded in a study of OX40 agonist ivuxolimab in advanced cancers. Study outcomes and limitations: Fewer expanded clones were found on average in CD4+ than in CD8+ T cells.

A note on this clone: Its antigen is undetermined.

The germline CDR1 and CDR2 sequences are SNHLY and FYNNEI. The CDR3 covers 13 residues. V was pared by 0 bases and J by 7 bases, with 6 bases between. The method was immunoSEQ multiplex PCR; TCRdb's version includes in-frame clones alone and lacks a portion of them. The sample contains 69,000 or so clones, about 87% of which appear only once. J is TRBJ2-2 and V is TRBV2; D unresolved. The starting material was CD4+ or CD8+ T cells sorted from blood, obtained in a trial of the OX40 agonist ivuxolimab. The sequence was obtained from an adult with an advanced solid tumor such as melanoma, head and neck, liver or kidney cancer. CDR3 region: CASSEALFGELFF. In nucleotides, the CDR3 is TGTGCCAGCAGTGAAGCGCTTTTCGGGGAGCTGTTTTTT.